Listed below are T cell receptor beta chains from one sample, sequenced in a study of blood T cell repertoires in COVID-19. The method was immunoSEQ multiplex PCR; TCRdb's version includes in-frame clones alone and lacks a portion of them. The table shows about 150,000 clones, with about nine tenths occurring only once. The sequenced material came from peripheral blood. These receptors came from a man older than 75 with acute or convalescent COVID-19. The conserved cysteine and the conserved F or W are not part of the CDR3 here.

v_call cdr3_aa
TRBV28 ASSLSPGQGPPEAF
TRBV9 ASSPRGVGTDTQY
TRBV27 ASSPRGMRAYEQY
TRBV4-2 ASSQDLAGVYEQY
TRBV10-1 ASSGGVSPDEQY
TRBV14 ASSQVGDRGMSDTQY
TRBV3-1/TRBV3-2 ASSQQGAGTGELF
TRBV29-1 SGGLAGTPYNEQF
TRBV7-2 ASSFYSTSGNTIY
TRBV7-6 ASSLTSGQSYEQY
TRBV9 ASSVGRGDYGYT
TRBV28 ASSSPPSGSYNEQF
TRBV9 ASSVGTGSYNEQF
TRBV10-3 AISERGQANEKLF
TRBV29-1 SGAGGSSYNEQF
TRBV19 ASSIGGSEAF
TRBV6-1 ASSEFGQGIEAF
TRBV7-9 ASSPSRAGVGEKLF
TRBV19 ASSTQGAEDIQY
TRBV7-6 ASSPFRTSGQETQY
TRBV2 ASSRTAGTTTDTQY
TRBV6-6 ASSRGQSFGGTQY
TRBV2 ASSPTYEQY
TRBV3-1/TRBV3-2 ASSQLGTGANYGYT
TRBV28 ASRSSDQPQH
TRBV6-5 ASNQALDNSPLH
TRBV5-4 ASSLNLGIQETQY
TRBV7-3 ASSSTSGSFGEQF
TRBV6-6 ASSRPTGTGVGGEQF
TRBV19 APRWGSTSGRLSYEQY
TRBV18 ASSPPEQSLNEKLF
TRBV5-8 ASSLDGRGPEQF
TRBV28 ASSPEEARELVEQY
TRBV27 ASFRGAGKTMNTEAF
TRBV5-1 ASRRGQETQY
TRBV18 ASSPNLGQGLHNEQF
TRBV3-1/TRBV3-2 ASSPAGNTGELF
TRBV12-5 ASALSVGLQHPSSYNEQF
TRBV9 ASSREGTQNQPQH
TRBV3-1/TRBV3-2 ASSQATYQPQH
TRBV6-5 ASSDGGTNNYGYT
TRBV27 ASRFGGNRELF
TRBV29-1 SASLGTSGSDTQY
TRBV4-1 ASSPTGGTVAFEAF
TRBV4-1 ASSQDLTGTGVQETQY
TRBV11-3 ASSLEGQGGETQY
TRBV7-9 ASSFRGIDEQY
TRBV5-1 ASSLDTYEKLF
TRBV19 ASTPTEMNTEAF